The present T cell receptor (beta chain) was sequenced within a study of identical twins. General observations from the study: The more abundant beta clonotypes in cord blood had fewer insertions, and memory repertoires did not show this. Out-of-frame TCR alpha sharing observed in monozygotic twins exceeded model estimates.

This clonotype has a count of ten or more. Its cognate antigen is unknown. Germline loops: CDR1 SGHRS, CDR2 YFSETQ. CDR3 length: 13 residues. The J segment lost 12 bases and the V segment lost 2 bases, leaving 7 bases of the junction unmatched. Template switching added a universal primer binding site, and final cDNA carried unique molecular identifiers. TCRdb fed the 5' RACE reads into MiXCR, producing one record per CDR3 protein. The sample consists of 690,000 or so distinct CDR3 sequences, under 9% of them appearing once. In addition, the sample was reused for a study of yellow fever vaccine responses in identical twins.

The source of this sequence is a woman younger than 30 in good health. Sequencing input: PBMCs. This sequence joins TRBV5-1 and TRBJ1-1, with TRBD1 matching 10 bases. CDR3 amino acids: CASSFGTGVETFF. The CDR3 DNA is TGCGCCAGCAGCTTCGGGACAGGGGTGGAAACTTTCTTT.